The 3 T cell receptor beta chains given below trace back to one sample, sequenced in a study of blood T cells in healthy people across ages. Sample-barcoded 5' priming and a J-beta primer mix drove a second PCR of roughly 6 to 12 cycles. TCRdb used MiXCR to reprocess the 5' RACE reads, holding one entry per CDR3 protein. The sample consists of approximately 1,700,000 distinct CDR3 sequences, approximately 39% of them appearing once. What was sequenced was blood. Receptors originate from a human donor in good health.

The CDR3 loop reads CSARRSRSYNEQYF. CDR3 coding DNA: TGCAGTGCAAGACGTTCACGCTCCTACAATGAGCAGTACTTC. V and J are TRBV20-1 and TRBJ2-1; D remains ambiguous. Near its end, the DNA agrees better with TRBJ2-7, so the J call may be wrong. The CDR3 is 14 amino acids. Germline-derived CDR1 and CDR2 are DFQATT and SNEGSKA (reference sequence).

The rearrangement uses TRBV20-1 and TRBJ2-1, with 10 bases lining up with TRBD2. Per the germline V gene, CDR1 is DFQATT and CDR2 is SNEGSKA (reference sequence). The CDR3 is made up of 15 amino acids. The V gene end was trimmed by 5 bases and the J gene end by 10 bases; junction bases not matched to a gene: 14. The CDR3 reads CSAGESGGGIYEQFF. Here the CDR3 DNA reads TGCAGTGCTGGTGAGAGCGGGGGGGGAATCTACGAGCAGTTCTTC.

The V call is TRBV6-5, the J call TRBJ1-2; 7 bases fit TRBD1. V shed 5 bases and J 0 bases; nucleotides not matched to a gene: 3. Germline values: CDR1 MNHEY, CDR2 SVGAGI. The length of the CDR3 is 14 residues. In DNA, the CDR3 is TGTGCCAGCAGTATCGACAGGGCTAACTATGGCTACACCTTC. Encoded protein: CASSIDRANYGYTF.